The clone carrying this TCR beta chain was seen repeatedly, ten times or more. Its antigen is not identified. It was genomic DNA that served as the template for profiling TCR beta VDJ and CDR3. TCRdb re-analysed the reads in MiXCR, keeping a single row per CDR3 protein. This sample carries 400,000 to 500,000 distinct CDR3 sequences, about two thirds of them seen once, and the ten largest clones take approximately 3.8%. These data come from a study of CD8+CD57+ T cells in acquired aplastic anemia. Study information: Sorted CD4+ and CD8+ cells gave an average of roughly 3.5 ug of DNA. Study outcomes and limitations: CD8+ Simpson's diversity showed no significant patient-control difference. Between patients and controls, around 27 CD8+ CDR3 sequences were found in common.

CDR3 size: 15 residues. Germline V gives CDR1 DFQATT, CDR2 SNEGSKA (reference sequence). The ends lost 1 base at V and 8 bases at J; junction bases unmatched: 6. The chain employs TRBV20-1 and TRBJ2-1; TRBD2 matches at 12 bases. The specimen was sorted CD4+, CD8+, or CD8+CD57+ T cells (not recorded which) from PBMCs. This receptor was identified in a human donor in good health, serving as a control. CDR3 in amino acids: CSARATSGGFYEQFF. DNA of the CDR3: TGCAGTGCTAGAGCCACTAGCGGGGGGTTTTATGAGCAGTTCTTC.